A single sample is the source of the 20 T cell receptor beta chains below, sequenced in a study of shared clonotypes between healthy human individuals. Sequenced by immunoSEQ multiplex PCR; TCRdb stores in-frame clones only, minus some. Among some 980,000 clones, over 60% were seen once, and the ten largest hold around 1.4%. Sequences were obtained from memory CD4+ T cells sorted from blood. This sample's subset: CD45RA-negative fraction. Every receptor here comes from a man younger than 30 in good health.

The J gene is TRBJ2-7, the V gene TRBV7-8; D is perhaps TRBD2 (5 bases). CDR3 length: 16 amino acids. V was pared by 5 bases and J by 6 bases, with 23 bases between. CDR1 is SGHVS and CDR2 is FQNEAQ in the germline V gene. The CDR3 sequence is CASSVSSRGTGGEQYF. The CDR3 DNA reads TGTGCCAGCAGCGTTAGTAGCCGGGGTACGGGCGGCGAGCAGTACTTC.

This sequence joins TRBV15 and TRBJ2-3, with a possible D match to TRBD1 (7 bases). Germline CDR1 reads LNHNV; CDR2 reads YYDKDF (reference sequence). The CDR3 is made up of 16 amino acids. The V end lost 4 bases, the J end lost 2 bases, and 16 bases lay between the germline ends. CDR3 sequence: CATSTRQGGVTDTQYF. The CDR3 DNA reads TGTGCCACCAGCACGCGACAGGGCGGGGTCACAGATACGCAGTATTTT. The variable domain in full, completed from reference TRBV15 and TRBJ2-3, reads DAMVIQNPRYQVTQFGKPVTLSCSQTLNHNVMYWYQQKSSQAPKLLFHYYDKDFNNEADTPDNFQSRRPNTSFCFLDIRSPGLGDTAMYLCATSTRQGGVTDTQYFGPGTRLTVL.

This clone has a count of ten or more. This chain connects TRBV4-2 to TRBJ2-3, with D hard to call. The germline V gene encodes CDR1 LGHNA and CDR2 YNFKEQ. The ends were cut back, 0 bases at V and 7 bases at J, with 8 bases in the middle. CDR3 length: 13 amino acids. The CDR3 bases are TGTGCCAGCAGCCAAGATCGTGGGTATACGCAGTATTTT. This codes for CASSQDRGYTQYF.

This chain joins TRBV28 and TRBJ1-1; D is possibly TRBD1 (6 bases). Germline V gene lookup returns CDR1 MDHEN and CDR2 SYDVKM. With 2 bases removed from V and 6 bases from J, the gap between germline ends came to 16 bases. The CDR3 is 15 residues long. This chain's CDR3 is CASSLRTGIRAEAFF. The CDR3 bases are TGTGCCAGCAGTTTAAGAACAGGGATAAGGGCTGAAGCTTTCTTT.

This CDR3 reads CASSLALAGSTGELFF. CDR3 DNA: TGCGCCAGCAGCTTGGCCCTAGCGGGAAGTACCGGGGAGCTGTTTTTT. The chain has TRBV5-1 and TRBJ2-2; 9 bases match TRBD2. The germline gives CDR1 SGHRS, CDR2 YFSETQ. The V segment lost 0 bases and the J segment 5 bases; nucleotides outside the gene matches: 5. The CDR3 sequence is 16 residues long.

The chain links TRBV6-1 to TRBJ1-2; 7 bases are a match to TRBD1. V was pared by 8 bases and J by 7 bases, with 10 bases of the junction left unmatched. The germline V gene has CDR1 MNHNS and CDR2 SASEGT. This CDR3 region has 13 residues. The CDR3 nucleotides are TGTGCCAGCCTTCGGGACAGCTCGACTGGCTACACCTTC. Residues: CASLRDSSTGYTF.

This clone was seen ten or more times. The chain employs TRBV5-4 and TRBJ1-6; D is uncertain. This CDR3 region has 15 residues. Germline V CDR1 and CDR2: SGHNT, YYREEE (reference sequence). Trimming shortened V by 3 bases and J by 5 bases, and 12 bases separated the two germline ends. CDR3 in DNA: TGTGCCAGCAGCTACCGGACGCCGGATAATTCACCCCTCCACTTT. Amino acid sequence: CASSYRTPDNSPLHF. Full variable domain (rest looked up from reference TRBV5-4 and TRBJ1-6): ETGVTQSPTHLIKTRGQQVTLRCSSQSGHNTVSWYQQALGQGPQFIFQYYREEENGRGNFPPRFSGLQFPNYSSELNVNALELDDSALYLCASSYRTPDNSPLHFGNGTRLTVT.

This rearrangement joins TRBV7-9 to TRBJ2-6; D may be TRBD1 (5 bases). The CDR3 contains 13 residues. Germline loops: CDR1 SEHNR, CDR2 FQNEAQ (reference sequence). With 4 bases removed from V and 11 bases from J, the gap between germline ends came to 12 bases. CDR3 bases: TGTGCCAGCAGCTCAACAGGTTCCGACGTCCTGACTTTC. It specifies CASSSTGSDVLTF.

This chain connects TRBV18 to TRBJ2-7; 14 bases fit TRBD2. The CDR3 has 16 residues. The ends lost 5 bases at V and 4 bases at J; junction bases unmatched: 7. In germline, CDR1 is KGHSH, CDR2 LQKENI. CDR3 coding DNA: TGTGCCAGCTCATTGCCGGGACTAGCGGGAGAGTACGAGCAGTACTTC. This gives the protein CASSLPGLAGEYEQYF.

This chain uses TRBV2 with TRBJ1-6; a possible D gene is TRBD1 (5 bases). CDR3 length: 12 residues. From germline, CDR1 is SNHLY and CDR2 FYNNEI. V shed 6 bases and J shed 7 bases, with 7 bases lying between them. The CDR3 DNA reads as TGTGCCAGCAGGGACAACAATTCACCCCTCCACTTT. This encodes CASRDNNSPLHF.

This clone came up once. The rearrangement uses TRBV12-5 and TRBJ1-1, with a tentative D call TRBD1 (5 bases). The CDR3 is 15 residues long. V lost 9 bases to trimming and J lost 3 bases, with 20 bases between them. In germline, CDR1 is LGHNT, CDR2 FRNRAP. This CDR3 is CASGTGQGLDTEAFF. The CDR3 nucleotides are TGTGCTAGCGGGACGGGGCAGGGTCTTGACACTGAAGCTTTCTTT. The variable domain in full, completed from reference TRBV12-5 and TRBJ1-1, reads DARVTQTPRHKVTEMGQEVTMRCQPILGHNTVFWYRQTMMQGLELLAYFRNRAPLDDSGMPKDRFSAEMPDATLATLKIQPSEPRDSAVYFCASGTGQGLDTEAFFGQGTRLTVV.

V gene TRBV2 combines with J gene TRBJ1-6; D is undetermined. The germline gives CDR1 SNHLY, CDR2 FYNNEI. V lost 4 bases to trimming and J lost 7 bases, with 8 bases between them. The CDR3 is made up of 13 amino acids. The CDR3 protein is CASSVGRNSPLHF. CDR3 nucleotide sequence: TGTGCCAGCAGTGTCGGGAGAAATTCACCCCTCCACTTT.

In its sample, this clone was seen once. The chain has TRBV7-2 and TRBJ2-5; 14 positions match TRBD2. CDR3 size: 15 residues. Germline lookup yields CDR1 SGHTA and CDR2 FQGNSA. With V trimmed by 5 bases and J by 4 bases, 3 bases remained unmatched. CDR3 sequence: CASSLGLAGAETQYF. DNA for the CDR3: TGTGCCAGCAGCCTGGGACTAGCGGGAGCAGAGACCCAGTACTTC.

V gene TRBV10-3 combines with J gene TRBJ2-3, with 15 bases that match TRBD2. The germline gives CDR1 ENHRY, CDR2 SYGVKD. This CDR3 has 15 amino acids. V trimming: 8 bases; J trimming: 5 bases; junction bases outside the gene matches: 5. The CDR3 here is CAIDGLAGGIDTQYF. DNA of the CDR3: TGTGCCATCGACGGACTAGCGGGAGGGATAGATACGCAGTATTTT.

The chain joins TRBV15 to TRBJ1-5; 8 bases map to TRBD1. Trimming cost V 7 bases and J 4 bases; bases outside gene matches: 9. The CDR3 is made up of 15 amino acids. Per germline, CDR1 LNHNV and CDR2 YYDKDF (reference sequence). The CDR3 loop reads CATNGDRRKNQPQHF. Here the CDR3 DNA reads TGTGCCACCAATGGGGACAGGAGAAAGAATCAGCCCCAGCATTTT.

This chain links TRBV7-8 with TRBJ1-5, with D perhaps matching TRBD1 (6 bases). Trimming pared 5 bases from V and 11 bases from J, leaving 22 bases between. Per the germline V gene, CDR1 is SGHVS and CDR2 is FQNEAQ. This CDR3 has 15 amino acids. The CDR3 nucleotides are TGTGCCAGCAGCCCGCGGACAGTCCGGGGGTTGGCCCAGCATTTT. As protein: CASSPRTVRGLAQHF.

V and J are TRBV9 and TRBJ2-7; 9 bases fit TRBD2. V shed 4 bases and J 6 bases; nucleotides not matched to a gene: 11. The V gene's germline CDR1 is SGDLS and CDR2 YYNGEE. This CDR3 region has 15 residues. The CDR3 spells CASSFAAGGILEQYF. The CDR3, as DNA: TGTGCCAGCAGCTTCGCAGCGGGAGGTATTCTCGAGCAGTACTTC.

This clone has only a few counts. This chain uses TRBV14 with TRBJ1-1; D remains ambiguous. V dropped 1 base and J dropped 7 bases, with 10 bases sitting between them. The CDR3 extends over 13 amino acids. Germline V gene lookup returns CDR1 SGHDN and CDR2 FVKESK. The CDR3 sequence: CASSQGRLGEAFF. In nucleotides, the CDR3 is TGTGCCAGCAGCCAAGGGAGACTTGGTGAAGCTTTCTTT.

The chain is built from TRBV4-2 and TRBJ1-6; D remains unclear. The V end lost 0 bases, the J end lost 5 bases, and 11 bases lay between the germline ends. In germline, CDR1 is LGHNA, CDR2 YNFKEQ. CDR3 length equals 16 residues. The CDR3 sequence: CASSQDLWRNNSPLHF. The CDR3 region has the DNA TGTGCCAGCAGCCAAGATTTATGGCGGAATAATTCACCCCTCCACTTT.

The chain carries TRBV5-5 and TRBJ2-2, with unresolved D. CDR3 size: 15 residues. Germline V gives CDR1 SGHKS, CDR2 YYEKEE (reference sequence). Trimming took off 1 base at V and 0 bases at J, with 7 bases between the two ends. The CDR3 loop is CASSLQVSNTGELFF. The CDR3 bases are TGTGCCAGCAGCTTGCAGGTTTCGAACACCGGGGAGCTGTTTTTT.